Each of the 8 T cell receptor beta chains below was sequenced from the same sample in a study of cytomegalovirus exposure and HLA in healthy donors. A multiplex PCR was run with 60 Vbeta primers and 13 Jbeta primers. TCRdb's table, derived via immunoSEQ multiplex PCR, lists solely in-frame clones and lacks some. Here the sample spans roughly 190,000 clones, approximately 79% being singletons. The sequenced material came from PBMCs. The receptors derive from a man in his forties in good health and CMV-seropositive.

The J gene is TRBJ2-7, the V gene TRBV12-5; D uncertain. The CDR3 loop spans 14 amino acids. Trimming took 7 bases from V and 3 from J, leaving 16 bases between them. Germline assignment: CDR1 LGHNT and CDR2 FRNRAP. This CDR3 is CASDLEKVRYEQYF. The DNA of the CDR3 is TGTGCTAGTGACCTAGAAAAGGTACGCTACGAGCAGTACTTC.

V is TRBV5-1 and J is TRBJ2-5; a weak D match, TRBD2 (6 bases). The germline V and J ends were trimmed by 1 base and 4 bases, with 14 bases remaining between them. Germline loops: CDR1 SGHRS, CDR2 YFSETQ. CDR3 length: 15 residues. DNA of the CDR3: TGCGCCAGCAGCTTGTCGGCGGGGCGGGGAGAGACCCAGTACTTC. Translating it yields CASSLSAGRGETQYF.

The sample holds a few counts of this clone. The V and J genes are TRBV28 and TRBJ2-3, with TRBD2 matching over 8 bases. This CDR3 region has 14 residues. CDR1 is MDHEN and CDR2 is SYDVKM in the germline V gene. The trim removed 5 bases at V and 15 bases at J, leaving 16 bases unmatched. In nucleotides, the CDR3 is TGTGCCAGCAGTCCCCGGGGGGGGGAATTCCGCAGTTATTTT. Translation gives CASSPRGGEFRSYF. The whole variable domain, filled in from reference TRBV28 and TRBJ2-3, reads DVKVTQSSRYLVKRTGEKVFLECVQDMDHENMFWYRQDPGLGLRLIYFSYDVKMKEKGDIPEGYSVSREKKERFSLILESASTNQTSMYLCASSPRGGEFRSYFGPGTRLTVL.

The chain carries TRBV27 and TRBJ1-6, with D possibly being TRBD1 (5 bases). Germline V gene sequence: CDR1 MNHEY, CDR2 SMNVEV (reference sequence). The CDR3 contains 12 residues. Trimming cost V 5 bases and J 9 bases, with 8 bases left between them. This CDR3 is CASSPDSSPLHF. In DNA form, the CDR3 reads TGTGCCAGCAGTCCAGACAGTTCACCCCTCCACTTT.

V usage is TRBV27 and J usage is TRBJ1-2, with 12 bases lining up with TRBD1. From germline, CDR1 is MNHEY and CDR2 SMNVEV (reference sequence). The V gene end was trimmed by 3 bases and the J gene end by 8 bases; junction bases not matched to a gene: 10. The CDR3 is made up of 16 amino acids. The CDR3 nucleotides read TGTGCCAGCAGTTTCTTGGGGGGACAGGGGGCTGGAGGCTACACCTTC. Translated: CASSFLGGQGAGGYTF.

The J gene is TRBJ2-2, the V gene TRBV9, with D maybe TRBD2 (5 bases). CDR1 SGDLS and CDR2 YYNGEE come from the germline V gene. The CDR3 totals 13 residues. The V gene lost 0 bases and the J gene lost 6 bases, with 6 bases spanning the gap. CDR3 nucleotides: TGTGCCAGCAGCGTAGGGAGGCCCGGGGAGCTGTTTTTT. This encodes CASSVGRPGELFF.

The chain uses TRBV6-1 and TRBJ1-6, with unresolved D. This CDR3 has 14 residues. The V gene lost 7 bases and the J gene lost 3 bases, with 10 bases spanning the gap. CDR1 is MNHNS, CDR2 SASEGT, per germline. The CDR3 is CASTGRSYNSPLHF. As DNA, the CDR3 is TGTGCCAGCACGGGTAGGAGCTATAATTCACCCCTCCACTTT.

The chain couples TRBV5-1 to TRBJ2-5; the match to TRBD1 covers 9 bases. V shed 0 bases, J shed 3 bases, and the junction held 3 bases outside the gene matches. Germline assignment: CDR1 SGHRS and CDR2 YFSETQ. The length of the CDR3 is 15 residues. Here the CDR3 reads CASSLDTGGEETQYF. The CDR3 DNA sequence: TGCGCCAGCAGCTTGGATACAGGGGGCGAAGAGACCCAGTACTTC.